The 21 T cell receptor beta chains below come from one sample, sequenced in a study of T cell responses to AZD1222 COVID-19 vaccine (dated by TCRdb to the early 2020s). Libraries were made using the immunoSEQ multiplex PCR assay. TCRdb carries this immuneACCESS record with in-frame sequences only. Its versions omit some clonotypes, under half of them owing to an unresolved V gene in the studies checked, with the rest unexplained. The sample profile shows some 79,000 clones; about three quarters of them were found once. The ten most abundant clones make up roughly 50% of the sample. What the time point label conveys for this sample: about 28 days (+/-7) after the second vaccine dose. This specimen was peripheral blood, taken 28 days after the second AZD1222 dose. These receptor sequences come from an adult who received the AZD1222 COVID-19 vaccine.

This chain uses TRBV6-6 with TRBJ1-6; possible D gene TRBD1, 5 bases. V lost 5 bases to trimming and J lost 9 bases, with 17 bases between them. There are 15 residues in the CDR3. The germline CDR1 and CDR2 sequences are MNHNY and SVGAGI (reference sequence). CDR3 residues: CASSPPGRDSSPLHF. As DNA, the CDR3 is TGTGCCAGCAGTCCGCCGGGACGGGATTCTTCACCCCTCCACTTT.

This clone has a single count. This chain links TRBV27 with TRBJ2-1; 9 bases are shared with TRBD1. Trimming cost V 3 bases and J 4 bases; bases outside gene matches: 7. Looked up from germline, CDR1 is MNHEY and CDR2 is SMNVEV (reference sequence). The CDR3 is 16 residues long. CDR3 DNA: TGTGCCAGCAGTTTGCTCGGGACAGGGCAATACAATGAGCAGTTCTTC. This codes for CASSLLGTGQYNEQFF.

This clone has a count of ten or more. J is TRBJ2-3 and V is TRBV30; D is undetermined. The germline gives CDR1 GTSNPN, CDR2 SVGIG (reference sequence). V was cut by 3 bases and J by 2 bases, with 6 bases left in between. There are 12 residues in the CDR3. CDR3: CAWSSHTDTQYF. The DNA of the CDR3 is TGTGCCTGGAGCTCCCACACAGATACGCAGTATTTT. Filled out from reference TRBV30 and TRBJ2-3, the complete variable domain reads SQTIHQWPATLVQPVGSPLSLECTVEGTSNPNLYWYRQAAGRGLQLLFYSVGIGQISSEVPQNLSASRPQDRQFILSSKKLLLSDSGFYLCAWSSHTDTQYFGPGTRLTVL.

The genes are TRBV5-1 and TRBJ2-5; maybe TRBD1 (5 bases). The CDR3 consists of 14 residues. Trimming took off 0 bases at V and 7 bases at J, with 13 bases between the two ends. CDR1 SGHRS and CDR2 YFSETQ come from the germline V gene. This CDR3 reads CASSLEGEGTTQYF. As DNA, the CDR3 is TGCGCCAGCAGCTTGGAAGGGGAAGGTACGACCCAGTACTTC.

The chain links TRBV7-2 to TRBJ2-7; no clear D. From germline, CDR1 is SGHTA and CDR2 FQGNSA. With 4 bases removed from V and 6 bases from J, the gap between germline ends came to 22 bases. The CDR3 consists of 16 residues. CDR3 residues: CASSSQAGPLVIEQYF. CDR3 sequence (DNA): TGTGCCAGCAGCTCCCAGGCCGGCCCCCTCGTCATCGAGCAGTACTTC.

The rearrangement links TRBV7-9 to TRBJ2-1; 11 bases align to TRBD2. Trimming at V came to 4 bases and at J to 7 bases, leaving 6 bases not matched to a gene. The germline gives CDR1 SEHNR, CDR2 FQNEAQ (reference sequence). This CDR3 is 15 amino acids long. CDR3 residues: CASSSLAGDFNEQFF. DNA of the CDR3: TGTGCCAGCAGCTCACTAGCGGGAGATTTTAATGAGCAGTTCTTC. The whole variable domain, filled in from reference TRBV7-9 and TRBJ2-1, reads DTGVSQNPRHKITKRGQNVTFRCDPISEHNRLYWYRQTLGQGPEFLTYFQNEAQLEKSRLLSDRFSAERPKGSFSTLEIQRTEQGDSAMYLCASSSLAGDFNEQFFGPGTRLTVL.

This rearrangement joins TRBV15 to TRBJ1-4; 9 bases line up with TRBD1. There are 17 residues in the CDR3. CDR1 LNHNV and CDR2 YYDKDF come from the germline V gene (reference sequence). After removal of 7 bases from V and 8 bases from J, the junction contained 17 bases not matched to a gene. DNA of the CDR3: TGTGCCACCACCGAGAGAGTCCCGGGGACAGGGAGAGAAAAACTGTTTTTT. Translated: CATTERVPGTGREKLFF.

The rearrangement uses TRBV7-9 and TRBJ1-3; D is ambiguous. The V gene lost 4 bases and the J gene lost 4 bases, with 23 bases spanning the gap. The germline V gene encodes CDR1 SEHNR and CDR2 FQNEAQ (reference sequence). This CDR3 contains 18 residues. CDR3 amino acids: CASSSPAGSYDLGNTIYF. The CDR3 DNA follows: TGTGCCAGCAGCTCCCCTGCTGGATCCTATGACCTCGGAAACACCATATATTTT.

The chain couples TRBV7-7 to TRBJ2-5; no firm D call. Germline lookup yields CDR1 SSHAT and CDR2 FNYEAQ (reference sequence). V gave up 3 bases and J gave up 1 base, with 6 bases separating them. This CDR3 contains 13 residues. In nucleotides, the CDR3 is TGTGCCAGCAGCTTGGGGATCCAAGAGACCCAGTACTTC. It specifies CASSLGIQETQYF. Filled out from reference TRBV7-7 and TRBJ2-5, the complete variable domain reads GAGVSQSPRYKVTKRGQDVTLRCDPISSHATLYWYQQALGQGPEFLTYFNYEAQPDKSGLPSDRFSAERPEGSISTLTIQRTEQRDSAMYRCASSLGIQETQYFGPGTRLLVL.

The V call is TRBV9, the J call TRBJ1-2; 7 bases are shared with TRBD1. CDR3 length equals 18 residues. V lost 2 bases, J lost 3 bases, and 16 bases stayed unmatched. Germline values: CDR1 SGDLS, CDR2 YYNGEE. In nucleotides, the CDR3 is TGTGCCAGCAGCGTCTCGGCGATACCGGGACAGAGCTACTATGGCTACACCTTC. Its protein is CASSVSAIPGQSYYGYTF. The entire variable domain, with the rest obtained from reference TRBV9 and TRBJ1-2, is as follows: DSGVTQTPKHLITATGQRVTLRCSPRSGDLSVYWYQQSLDQGLQFLIQYYNGEERAKGNILERFSAQQFPDLHSELNLSSLELGDSALYFCASSVSAIPGQSYYGYTFGSGTRLTVV.

This clone was counted a few times. The J gene is TRBJ2-3, the V gene TRBV12-3 or TRBV12-4; D is undetermined. CDR3 length equals 11 residues. V lost 6 bases and J 8 bases, leaving 9 bases between the germline ends. CDR3 nucleotide sequence: TGTGCCAGCAGCCAGGACCTTACGCAGTATTTT. Translated, it gives CASSQDLTQYF.

V gene TRBV7-8 combines with J gene TRBJ2-2, with D unclear. There are 15 residues in the CDR3. Trimming shortened V by 2 bases and J by 0 bases, and 7 bases separated the two germline ends. The germline V gene encodes CDR1 SGHVS and CDR2 FQNEAQ. The CDR3 sequence: CASSLYGTNTGELFF. For the CDR3, the DNA is TGTGCCAGCAGCTTATATGGGACGAACACCGGGGAGCTGTTTTTT.

This chain connects TRBV19 to TRBJ1-5, with D perhaps matching TRBD1 (6 bases). The CDR3 sequence is 14 residues long. Trimming removed 4 bases at V and 3 bases at J, with 10 bases between. The germline CDR1 and CDR2 sequences are LNHDA and SQIVND (reference sequence). CDR3: CASSRGHPNQPQHF. The DNA of the CDR3 is TGTGCCAGTAGTAGGGGACATCCCAATCAGCCCCAGCATTTT. The complete variable domain, with remaining parts taken from reference TRBV19 and TRBJ1-5, reads DGGITQSPKYLFRKEGQNVTLSCEQNLNHDAMYWYRQDPGQGLRLIYYSQIVNDFQKGDIAEGYSVSREKKESFPLTVTSAQKNPTAFYLCASSRGHPNQPQHFGDGTRLSIL.

The V call is TRBV28, the J call TRBJ2-2; the match to TRBD2 covers 14 bases. The CDR3 has 19 amino acids. CDR1 MDHEN and CDR2 SYDVKM come from the germline V gene. With V trimmed by 5 bases and J by 5 bases, 13 bases remained unmatched. As DNA, the CDR3 is TGTGCCAGCAGTACTGGGACTAGCGGGAGTAAGGTGGGAACCGGGGAGCTGTTTTTT. It encodes CASSTGTSGSKVGTGELFF.

The chain links TRBV6-2 or TRBV6-3 to TRBJ2-7, with 8 bases identical to TRBD1. V trimming: 4 bases; J trimming: 0 bases; junction bases outside the gene matches: 23. The CDR3 covers 21 residues. Per germline, CDR1 MNHEY and CDR2 SVGEGT. The CDR3 protein is CASSLYPGQEEVGEISYEQYF. Written as DNA, the CDR3 is TGTGCCAGCAGTTTGTACCCGGGACAGGAAGAGGTGGGAGAAATCTCCTACGAGCAGTACTTC.

The chain combines TRBV4-2 with TRBJ2-3, with TRBD2 identical over 8 bases. The CDR3 has 14 residues. With 1 base clipped from V and 8 bases from J, the junction kept 5 bases outside the gene matches. Germline assignment: CDR1 LGHNA and CDR2 YNFKEQ. CDR3 DNA sequence: TGTGCCAGCAGCCAAGCGGGAGGGCCCACTACGCAGTATTTT. Translating gives CASSQAGGPTTQYF.

The rearrangement links TRBV7-9 to TRBJ2-2; D is ambiguous. CDR3 length: 15 residues. Trimming pared 7 bases from V and 2 bases from J, leaving 14 bases between. Germline CDR1 SEHNR, CDR2 FQNEAQ (reference sequence). As DNA, the CDR3 is TGTGCCAGCACCCCGCGCGGATATAACACCGGGGAGCTGTTTTTT. It codes for CASTPRGYNTGELFF.

The chain links TRBV5-1 to TRBJ2-3; 7 bases match TRBD2. J was trimmed by 2 bases and V by 5 bases; bases with no gene match: 8. The CDR3 is 15 residues long. Germline CDR1 reads SGHRS; CDR2 reads YFSETQ. The CDR3, as DNA: TGCGCCAGCAGTTCCGGGACTATTCCCACAGATACGCAGTATTTT. This sequence encodes CASSSGTIPTDTQYF. The whole variable domain, filled in from reference TRBV5-1 and TRBJ2-3, reads KAGVTQTPRYLIKTRGQQVTLSCSPISGHRSVSWYQQTPGQGLQFLFEYFSETQRNKGNFPGRFSGRQFSNSRSEMNVSTLELGDSALYLCASSSGTIPTDTQYFGPGTRLTVL.

This clone came up once. The chain is built from TRBV5-6 and TRBJ2-2; no clear D. This CDR3 is built from 15 residues. Germline V lookup: CDR1 SGHDT, CDR2 YYEEEE. V lost 0 bases and J lost 5, with 11 bases in between. CDR3 residues: CASSLGLVGTGELFF. As DNA, the CDR3 is TGTGCCAGCAGCTTGGGCCTAGTTGGAACCGGGGAGCTGTTTTTT.

The rearrangement links TRBV7-2 to TRBJ1-1; D remains unclear. Germline CDR1 reads SGHTA; CDR2 reads FQGNSA. Trimming cost V 4 bases and J 1 base, with 10 bases left between them. The CDR3 spans 14 residues. CDR3 protein: CASSSILSNTEAFF. In DNA form, the CDR3 reads TGTGCCAGCAGCTCAATACTATCGAACACTGAAGCTTTCTTT.

CDR3 sequence reads: CASSQGVAGAQYF. CDR3 nucleotides: TGTGCCAGCAGTCAGGGAGTAGCTGGGGCGCAGTATTTT. This chain connects TRBV7-9 to TRBJ2-3, with D perhaps assigned TRBD1 or TRBD2 (5 bases each). The CDR3 loop spans 13 amino acids. The germline CDR1 and CDR2 sequences are SEHNR and FQNEAQ (reference sequence). Trimming took off 6 bases at V and 10 bases at J, with 17 bases between the two ends.